The 20 T cell receptor beta chains presented below share a single source sample, sequenced in a study of blood T cell repertoires in COVID-19. Profiled with immunoSEQ multiplex PCR; TCRdb holds only in-frame clones, not every one. The sample includes 55,000 to 80,000 clones, approximately 89% of them seen just once. Specimen: peripheral blood. The receptor source for this set is a man aged 45 to 65 with active COVID-19.

V gene TRBV27 combines with J gene TRBJ2-1; D is possibly TRBD2 (5 bases). Trimming stripped 6 bases from V and 5 bases from J, with 14 bases between. The CDR3 covers 14 residues. Germline CDR1 is MNHEY and CDR2 is SMNVEV (reference sequence). The CDR3 loop reads CASSEGVGHNEQFF. The CDR3 nucleotides read TGTGCCAGCAGCGAGGGTGTAGGGCACAATGAGCAGTTCTTC.

DNA of the CDR3: TGTGCCAGCCTTAGGGGCCCAACAGGGGTCGACGAGCAGTACTTC. It specifies CASLRGPTGVDEQYF. V is TRBV6-5 and J is TRBJ2-7; 7 bases are shared with TRBD1. The CDR3 runs to 15 residues. The J segment lost 5 bases and the V segment lost 8 bases, leaving 15 bases of the junction unmatched. Germline lookup yields CDR1 MNHEY and CDR2 SVGAGI.

In DNA, the CDR3 is TGTGCCAGCTCACCATCCCGGGGGGGCCTCACAGATACGCAGTATTTT. Its protein product is CASSPSRGGLTDTQYF. The gene calls are TRBV18 and TRBJ2-3; 8 bases fit TRBD2. CDR3 length: 16 residues. CDR1 and CDR2 from the germline V gene are KGHSH and LQKENI. Trimming cost V 2 bases and J 2 bases; bases outside gene matches: 6.

V and J are TRBV5-1 and TRBJ2-5; 9 nucleotides match TRBD2. The CDR3 length is 16 residues. Per germline, CDR1 SGHRS and CDR2 YFSETQ. With 2 bases clipped from V and 5 bases from J, the junction kept 10 bases outside the gene matches. For the CDR3, the DNA is TGCGCCAGCAGCTTAAGGGCTAGCGGGGCAGGGGAGACCCAGTACTTC. This sequence encodes CASSLRASGAGETQYF.

The chain couples TRBV6-6 to TRBJ1-1; no clear D gene. Germline V gene lookup returns CDR1 MNHNY and CDR2 SVGAGI (reference sequence). The CDR3 is 13 residues long. Trimming pared 6 bases from V and 1 base from J, leaving 9 bases between. CDR3: CASRTDGNTEAFF. The CDR3 DNA reads TGTGCCAGCAGGACTGACGGGAACACTGAAGCTTTCTTT.

This chain links TRBV4-1 with TRBJ1-1; D is perhaps TRBD1 (6 bases). V lost 5 bases and J 11 bases, leaving 21 bases between the germline ends. Germline-derived CDR1 and CDR2 are MGHRA and YSYEKL. This CDR3 contains 14 residues. Written as DNA, the CDR3 is TGCGCCAGCAGCTTTCAAACCGGACAGAACGTGGCTTTCTTT. Amino acids: CASSFQTGQNVAFF.

The V and J genes are TRBV6-5 and TRBJ1-5; 10 bases align to TRBD1. The CDR3 covers 15 residues. After removal of 4 bases from V and 4 bases from J, the junction contained 4 bases not matched to a gene. Germline V gives CDR1 MNHEY, CDR2 SVGAGI. The CDR3 sequence is CASSSRTGGNQPQHF. CDR3 DNA: TGTGCCAGCAGTTCGCGGACAGGGGGAAATCAGCCCCAGCATTTT.

This clone was counted between two and nine times. V gene TRBV21-1 combines with J gene TRBJ1-5; TRBD1, the table's D call, lacks a check against the DNA. TRBV21-1 is marked as a pseudogene. CDR3 length: 15 residues. CDR3 DNA sequence: TGTGCCAGCAGCAAAGAGGGGCAGACTAATCAGCCCCAGCATTTT. Translating gives CASSKEGQTNQPQHF.

The chain links TRBV7-9 to TRBJ1-2; 10 bases are a match to TRBD1. The CDR3 is made up of 12 amino acids. V was clipped by 11 bases and J by 13 bases; unmatched bases: 13. CDR1 SEHNR and CDR2 FQNEAQ come from the germline V gene (reference sequence). The CDR3 sequence: CASTGGVEFSTF. The DNA of the CDR3 is TGTGCCTCGACAGGGGGCGTAGAGTTCTCCACCTTC. The full variable domain, with the rest looked up from reference TRBV7-9 and TRBJ1-2, is DTGVSQNPRHKITKRGQNVTFRCDPISEHNRLYWYRQTLGQGPEFLTYFQNEAQLEKSRLLSDRFSAERPKGSFSTLEIQRTEQGDSAMYLCASTGGVEFSTFGSGTRLTVV.

This clone was seen a handful of times. The gene calls are TRBV4-1 and TRBJ1-6; TRBD1 matches 8 bases. This CDR3 is built from 17 residues. Germline trimming cut 0 bases from V and 3 bases from J; bases unmatched to any gene: 4. CDR1 and CDR2 (germline): MGHRA, YSYEKL. The CDR3 DNA reads TGCGCCAGCAGCCAAGATAGAACAGGGGGCTATAATTCACCCCTCCACTTT. The encoded protein is CASSQDRTGGYNSPLHF.

This rearrangement joins TRBV6-2 or TRBV6-3 to TRBJ1-1; D remains unclear. The V end lost 0 bases, the J end lost 0 bases, and 11 bases lay between the germline ends. Looked up from germline, CDR1 is MNHEY and CDR2 is SVGEGT. The CDR3 runs 16 residues. CDR3 DNA: TGTGCCAGCAGTTACTCGGGCTGGCTCCTGAACACTGAAGCTTTCTTT. Protein: CASSYSGWLLNTEAFF.

This clone was observed a handful of times. This chain joins TRBV19 and TRBJ1-5, with 8 positions matching TRBD1. Germline CDR1 reads LNHDA; CDR2 reads SQIVND (reference sequence). The V segment lost 2 bases and the J segment 2 bases; nucleotides outside the gene matches: 2. This CDR3 comprises 15 residues. As DNA, the CDR3 is TGTGCCAGTAGTATAACGGGACAGGGCAATCAGCCCCAGCATTTT. It translates to CASSITGQGNQPQHF.

The chain carries TRBV9 and TRBJ1-1; 9 nucleotides line up with TRBD1. CDR3 length equals 15 residues. With 0 bases clipped from V and 7 bases from J, the junction kept 7 bases outside the gene matches. Germline loops: CDR1 SGDLS, CDR2 YYNGEE. As DNA, the CDR3 is TGTGCCAGCAGCGTAGGGGGACAGGGTTTCGTTGAAGCTTTCTTT. Translated, it gives CASSVGGQGFVEAFF.

The chain is built from TRBV7-8 and TRBJ2-7; D is perhaps TRBD2 (6 bases). The CDR3 is made up of 13 amino acids. Germline CDR1 reads SGHVS; CDR2 reads FQNEAQ. Trimming shortened V by 5 bases and J by 3 bases, and 11 bases separated the two germline ends. The CDR3 protein is CASSGGEVYEQYF. CDR3 bases: TGTGCCAGCAGCGGCGGGGAAGTCTACGAGCAGTACTTC.

V and J are TRBV30 and TRBJ2-5; 7 nucleotides match TRBD2. Germline V gives CDR1 GTSNPN, CDR2 SVGIG (reference sequence). J gave up 9 bases and V 1 base, and 8 bases lay outside the gene matches. This CDR3 has 13 residues. DNA of the CDR3: TGTGCCTGGAGTGAGGCCCAGCGGGGCGCCCAGTACTTC. Its translation: CAWSEAQRGAQYF.

J is TRBJ1-3 and V is TRBV21-1; TRBD1 reflects the table's D call only, with no check against the DNA. TRBV21-1 represents a pseudogene. The length of the CDR3 is 16 residues. CDR3 in DNA: TGTGCCAGCAGCAGGACCGGGACAGGATCGCGAAACACCATATATTTT. It specifies CASSRTGTGSRNTIYF.

V and J are TRBV5-1 and TRBJ2-7; 7 bases are a match to TRBD2. CDR3 length: 13 amino acids. With V trimmed by 5 bases and J by 7 bases, 9 bases remained unmatched. Germline CDR1 and CDR2: SGHRS and YFSETQ. CDR3 nucleotides: TGCGCCAGCAGGCGGGAGCCAGTACCTGAGCAGTACTTC. Translating gives CASRREPVPEQYF.

This clone is a singleton in its sample. V and J are TRBV6-2 or TRBV6-3 and TRBJ2-3; 7 bases are a match to TRBD2. The CDR3 runs to 17 residues. Unmatched junction bases numbered 12, after V lost 2 bases and J lost 4 bases. Germline CDR1 MNHEY, CDR2 SVGEGT. Here the CDR3 DNA reads TGTGCCAGCAGTTACGAGCGGGACCGCTTTTGGGCAGATACGCAGTATTTT. Residues: CASSYERDRFWADTQYF.

The V and J genes are TRBV15 and TRBJ2-5; 7 nucleotides agree with TRBD1. This CDR3 is 16 amino acids long. Per the germline V gene, CDR1 is LNHNV and CDR2 is YYDKDF (reference sequence). Unmatched junction bases numbered 9, after V lost 3 bases and J lost 2 bases. Here the CDR3 DNA reads TGTGCCACCAGCAGGACAGGGAGTGGGCGGCAAGAGACCCAGTACTTC. This codes for CATSRTGSGRQETQYF.

The chain employs TRBV25-1 and TRBJ1-5; tentative D call: TRBD1 (5 bases). Germline V lookup: CDR1 MGHDK, CDR2 SYGVNS. Trimming shortened V by 5 bases and J by 4 bases, and 12 bases separated the two germline ends. This CDR3 is 14 amino acids long. CDR3 DNA: TGTGCCAGCAGTTTTACGGGGGTGAATCAGCCCCAGCATTTT. As protein: CASSFTGVNQPQHF.